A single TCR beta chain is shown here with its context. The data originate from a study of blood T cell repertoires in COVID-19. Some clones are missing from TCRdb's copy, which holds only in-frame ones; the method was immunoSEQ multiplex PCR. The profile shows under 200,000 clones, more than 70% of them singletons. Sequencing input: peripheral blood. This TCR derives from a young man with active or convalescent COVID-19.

The CDR3 loop reads CASSEIGGGSTF. CDR3 DNA: TGTGCCAGCAGTGAAATCGGAGGAGGTAGCACCTTC. The chain carries TRBV6-1 and TRBJ1-2; D is unresolved. CDR1 MNHNS and CDR2 SASEGT come from the germline V gene. Trimming took 2 bases from V and 13 from J, leaving 14 bases between them. The CDR3 totals 12 residues.